A selection of T cell receptor beta chains follows, all from one sample in a study of CD8+CD57+ T cells in acquired aplastic anemia. MiXCR was run by TCRdb on the reads, yielding one entry per CDR3 protein. The sample records 75,000 to 80,000 distinct CDR3 sequences, 70% being singletons. The sample taken for sequencing was sorted CD4+, CD8+, or CD8+CD57+ T cells (not recorded which) from PBMCs. Receptor source: a human donor with aplastic anemia. Each CDR3 is given with its conserved first and last residue. The D gene is left open where the match is weak. Size is omitted from some rows. Given values are once, few, many or a class for expanded clones.

J gene,clone size,V gene,D gene,CDR3 protein,CDR3 DNA
TRBJ1-5,.,TRBV4-2,.,CASSQDIWSQDQPQHF,TGTGCCAGCAGCCAAGATATCTGGAGCCAGGATCAGCCCCAGCATTTT
TRBJ1-2,.,TRBV10-3,.,CALKPSGPGGYTF,TGTGCACTCAAACCCTCGGGGCCAGGCGGCTACACCTTC
TRBJ2-1,.,TRBV29-1,TRBD1,CSVRTGTHNEQFF,TGCAGCGTTCGGACAGGGACCCACAATGAGCAGTTCTTC
TRBJ2-3,.,TRBV11-1,TRBD2,CASSLSLAGGSTDTQYF,TGTGCCAGCAGCTTGAGCCTAGCGGGGGGTAGCACAGATACGCAGTATTTT
TRBJ2-7,.,TRBV10-1,.,CASSTGFEQYF,TGCGCCAGCAGCACAGGGTTCGAGCAGTACTTC
TRBJ2-6,many,TRBV7-9,.,CASSGPRAGGSGANVLTF,TGTGCCAGCAGCGGCCCAAGGGCAGGGGGGTCTGGGGCCAACGTCCTGACTTTC
TRBJ1-3,many,TRBV29-1,.,CSVEDRGTSSGNTIYF,TGCAGCGTTGAAGATCGGGGAACGAGCTCTGGAAACACCATATATTTT
TRBJ1-1,.,TRBV19,TRBD1,CASSMVQGGYTEAFF,TGTGCCAGTAGTATGGTGCAGGGGGGCTACACTGAAGCTTTCTTT
TRBJ1-5,.,TRBV5-6,.,CASSSGPYQPQHF,TGTGCCAGCAGCTCCGGGCCCTATCAGCCCCAGCATTTT
TRBJ2-5,.,TRBV20-1,.,CSARDWQQKETQYF,TGCAGTGCTCGTGATTGGCAACAAAAAGAGACCCAGTACTTC
TRBJ2-7,.,TRBV2,.,CASIRGDLSYEQYF,TGTGCCAGCATCCGCGGGGACCTCTCCTACGAGCAGTACTTC
TRBJ2-7,.,TRBV11-1,TRBD2,CASSSAGLAGLYEQYF,TGTGCCAGCAGCTCGGCCGGACTAGCGGGCCTCTACGAGCAGTACTTC
TRBJ2-3,.,TRBV10-2,.,CASSEGSTDTQYF,TGCGCCAGCAGTGAAGGGAGCACAGATACGCAGTATTTT
TRBJ1-6,.,TRBV20-1,.,CSARFPSMDPPRNSPLHF,TGCAGTGCTAGATTCCCCTCGATGGATCCTCCTCGTAATTCACCCCTCCACTTT
TRBJ2-7,.,TRBV7-9,.,CASSLDPRVTYEQYF,TGTGCCAGCAGCCTCGACCCCAGGGTTACCTACGAGCAGTACTTC
TRBJ2-7,few,TRBV7-6,TRBD1,CASSVGQGLYEQYF,TGTGCCAGCAGCGTAGGACAGGGCCTCTACGAGCAGTACTTC
TRBJ2-7,.,TRBV6-1,.,CASSEMAEQYF,TGTGCCAGCAGTGAAATGGCCGAGCAGTACTTC
TRBJ2-3,.,TRBV7-9,.,CASSSRGPDTQYF,TGTGCCAGCAGCTCGCGGGGGCCAGATACGCAGTATTTT
TRBJ1-2,once,TRBV11-2,TRBD1,CASSLLGTGVSYGYTF,TGTGCCAGCAGCTTGTTGGGGACAGGGGTAAGCTATGGCTACACCTTC
TRBJ2-3,few,TRBV15,.,CATSRGTASTDTQYF,TGTGCCACCAGCAGGGGGACGGCTAGCACAGATACGCAGTATTTT
TRBJ1-1,.,TRBV7-3,.,CASTYQGGNTEAFF,TGTGCCAGCACCTACCAGGGAGGAAACACTGAAGCTTTCTTT
TRBJ2-1,few,TRBV11-1,TRBD2,CASSLVLVSGPEQFF,TGTGCCAGCAGCTTAGTTCTCGTTAGCGGGCCCGAGCAGTTCTTC
TRBJ2-5,.,TRBV25-1,.,CASSDDSGETQYF,TGTGCCAGCAGTGACGACAGCGGAGAGACCCAGTACTTC
TRBJ1-1,large,TRBV24-1,.,CATSLGVEAFF,TGTGCCACCAGTTTGGGGGTTGAAGCTTTCTTT
TRBJ2-7,.,TRBV13,.,CASSNYEQYF,TGTGCCAGCAGTAACTACGAGCAGTACTTC
TRBJ1-2,.,TRBV2,TRBD1,CASSPTGQHYGYTF,TGTGCCAGCAGTCCCACGGGACAGCACTATGGCTACACCTTC
TRBJ2-5,.,TRBV5-5,.,CASSLAVQRETQYF,TGTGCCAGCAGCTTGGCCGTACAGAGGGAGACCCAGTACTTC
TRBJ2-7,.,TRBV29-1,TRBD1,CSVGDRPYEQYF,TGCAGCGTGGGGGACAGGCCATACGAGCAGTACTTC
TRBJ1-2,.,TRBV20-1,.,CSAESGDGYTF,TGCAGTGCTGAATCAGGGGACGGCTACACCTTC
TRBJ1-1,.,TRBV29-1,TRBD1,CSIQGPTGGQAFF,TGCAGCATACAGGGACCGACAGGGGGCCAAGCTTTCTTT
TRBJ2-7,many,TRBV7-9,TRBD2,CASSLGPSGVNEQYF,TGTGCCAGCAGCTTAGGACCTAGCGGCGTCAACGAGCAGTACTTC
TRBJ2-7,once,TRBV29-1,TRBD1,CSVWGQGYEQYF,TGCAGCGTTTGGGGACAGGGATACGAGCAGTACTTC
TRBJ1-4,.,TRBV4-3,TRBD1,CASSQDRGQSNEKLFF,TGCGCCAGCAGCCAAGATCGGGGACAGTCTAATGAAAAACTGTTTTTT
TRBJ2-7,many,TRBV6-5,.,CASNGRSSYEQYF,TGTGCCAGCAATGGACGGAGCTCCTACGAGCAGTACTTC
TRBJ1-6,.,TRBV12-3/TRBV12-4,.,CASSFQGRNSPLHF,TGTGCCAGCAGTTTCCAGGGACGGAATTCACCCCTCCACTTT
TRBJ2-3,.,TRBV6-1,TRBD1,CASRDGTVGADTQYF,TGTGCCAGCAGGGACGGGACAGTAGGCGCGGATACGCAGTATTTT
TRBJ2-5,.,TRBV20-1,TRBD2,CSARDFGGTKETQYF,TGCAGTGCTAGAGACTTCGGGGGGACGAAAGAGACCCAGTACTTC
TRBJ2-7,.,TRBV5-6,.,CASSFESYEQYF,TGTGCCAGCAGCTTCGAGTCATACGAGCAGTACTTC
TRBJ1-2,.,TRBV25-1,TRBD1,CASRESGTGLNNYGYTF,TGTGCCAGCAGGGAATCCGGGACAGGGCTAAATAACTATGGCTACACCTTC
TRBJ2-7,.,TRBV11-2,.,CASRLYSAGSYEQYF,TGTGCCAGCAGACTATACTCGGCCGGGTCCTACGAGCAGTACTTC